The 15 T cell receptor beta chains below all came from one sample that was sequenced in a study of CXCR3-negative and CXCR3-positive naive CD8 T cells. UMI-tagged TRB cDNA libraries were built via 5' RACE. TCRdb reprocessed the 5' RACE reads, with one entry per CDR3 protein and no DNA. This table holds 100,000 to 150,000 distinct CDR3 sequences. The specimen was naive CXCR3- CD8+ T cells from blood. The sample's subset: CD45RO-CCR7+CD27+CD95- naive CD8+ T cells lacking CXCR3 (TNR3-). The receptors were gathered from a human donor in good health. Some clones in this sample may be carry-over from other donors' samples.

CDR3 region: CATSDLAGTDTEQFF. This chain connects TRBV24-1 to TRBJ2-1; TCRdb reports TRBD1, a call that lacks DNA to check it against. Looked up from germline, CDR1 is KGHDR and CDR2 is SFDVKD. The length of the CDR3 is 15 residues.

This chain joins TRBV6-6 and TRBJ2-1; TCRdb's assignment of TRBD2 cannot be checked, as there is no DNA. Germline V gives CDR1 MNHNY, CDR2 SVGAGI (reference sequence). This CDR3 spans 15 amino acids. CDR3 sequence reads: CASSATSGFHNEQFF.

V usage is TRBV12-3 or TRBV12-4 and J usage is TRBJ2-5; TCRdb outputs TRBD2, but without DNA this stays unchecked. There are 16 residues in the CDR3. The CDR3 sequence: CASRLWDYRYQETQYF.

This sequence joins TRBV7-9 and TRBJ2-3; there is no DNA to check the TCRdb D call of TRBD2. Germline lookup yields CDR1 SEHNR and CDR2 FQNEAQ (reference sequence). CDR3 length: 17 amino acids. This CDR3 reads CASSLATRDFSTDTQYF.

The J gene is TRBJ2-1, the V gene TRBV7-7. CDR3 size: 13 residues. Germline CDR1 is SSHAT and CDR2 is FNYEAQ (reference sequence). The CDR3 loop is CASSLVGADEQFF.

According to its frequency, this clonotype is medium-sized. The V call is TRBV27, the J call TRBJ2-7. The germline V gene has CDR1 MNHEY and CDR2 SMNVEV (reference sequence). This CDR3 contains 11 residues. CDR3 protein: CASSSSYEQYF.

The chain uses TRBV7-6 and TRBJ2-1; TCRdb selects TRBD2, and the lack of DNA leaves this call unchecked. CDR3 length: 13 amino acids. Germline loops: CDR1 SGHVS, CDR2 FNYEAQ. CDR3 sequence reads: CASRPPGLDEQFF. The whole variable domain, remainder taken from reference TRBV7-6 and TRBJ2-1, is GAGVSQSPRYKVTKRGQDVALRCDPISGHVSLYWYRQALGQGPEFLTYFNYEAQQDKSGLPNDRFSAERPEGSISTLTIQRTEQRDSAMYRCASRPPGLDEQFFGPGTRLTVL.

The J gene is TRBJ1-1, the V gene TRBV19. The CDR3 spans 13 residues. Germline assignment: CDR1 LNHDA and CDR2 SQIVND (reference sequence). The CDR3 reads CASSIWSDTEAFF. The full variable domain, rest sourced from reference TRBV19 and TRBJ1-1, is DGGITQSPKYLFRKEGQNVTLSCEQNLNHDAMYWYRQDPGQGLRLIYYSQIVNDFQKGDIAEGYSVSREKKESFPLTVTSAQKNPTAFYLCASSIWSDTEAFFGQGTRLTVV.

This chain uses TRBV12-3 or TRBV12-4 with TRBJ1-1. CDR3 size: 14 residues. The CDR3 reads CASSLQRLNTEAFF.

The J gene is TRBJ1-6, the V gene TRBV27; TCRdb's assignment of TRBD1 cannot be checked, as there is no DNA. CDR3 length equals 17 residues. Germline values: CDR1 MNHEY, CDR2 SMNVEV (reference sequence). CDR3 loop: CASSSILRDSYNSPLHF.

This rearrangement joins TRBV10-3 to TRBJ2-7; TCRdb outputs TRBD2, but without DNA this stays unchecked. The CDR3 is 17 residues long. Germline CDR1 is ENHRY and CDR2 is SYGVKD. CDR3 region: CAITNSPVTSGSYEQYF.

V is TRBV30 and J is TRBJ2-5; TCRdb outputs TRBD2, but without DNA this stays unchecked. This CDR3 is 12 amino acids long. The germline gives CDR1 GTSNPN, CDR2 SVGIG (reference sequence). The chain's CDR3 is CAWSGEARDQYF.

V usage is TRBV4-3 and J usage is TRBJ2-7; TCRdb picks TRBD1, but there is no DNA to check that call. CDR1 is LGHNA and CDR2 is YSLEER in the germline V gene. CDR3 length equals 16 residues. CDR3 sequence reads: CASSQVRDRESYEQYF.

The CDR3: CASSPYDSSYEQYF. V usage is TRBV28 and J usage is TRBJ2-7. Germline values: CDR1 MDHEN, CDR2 SYDVKM. This CDR3 region has 14 residues.

The chain uses TRBV10-3 and TRBJ2-7. The CDR3 totals 16 residues. Germline CDR1 ENHRY, CDR2 SYGVKD. CDR3 region: CAISDAISTNSYEQYF.